The 30 T cell receptor beta chains given below trace back to one sample, sequenced in a study of blood T cell repertoires in COVID-19. Generated by immunoSEQ multiplex PCR, the TCRdb table keeps only in-frame clones and is missing some. The sample has fewer than 300,000 clones; around 89% are singletons. The specimen sequenced was PBMCs or T cells enriched from blood (not recorded which). These receptors were collected from a man aged 35 to 55 who had recovered from COVID-19.

CDR3 coding DNA: TGTGCCAGCTCACCACCGGACAGTCTCTACGAGCAGTACTTC. Its protein is CASSPPDSLYEQYF. The chain employs TRBV18 and TRBJ2-7; maybe TRBD1 (6 bases). The length of the CDR3 is 14 residues. The ends were cut back, 0 bases at V and 3 bases at J, with 9 bases in the middle. CDR1 is KGHSH, CDR2 LQKENI, per germline. The full variable domain, with the rest looked up from reference TRBV18 and TRBJ2-7, is NAGVMQNPRHLVRRRGQEARLRCSPMKGHSHVYWYRQLPEEGLKFMVYLQKENIIDESGMPKERFSAEFPKEGPSILRIQQVVRGDSAAYFCASSPPDSLYEQYFGPGTRLTVT.

The rearrangement joins TRBV7-2 to TRBJ2-7; 7 bases match TRBD1. V lost 4 bases and J lost 1; bases outside the gene matches: 7. The germline gives CDR1 SGHTA, CDR2 FQGNSA. The CDR3 totals 15 residues. The CDR3 coding sequence is TGTGCCAGCAGCTCAACAGGGGAGAAGTCCTACGAGCAGTACTTC. This codes for CASSSTGEKSYEQYF.

Points on this clone: A junction boundary mismatches the germline segment, possibly from a read error. The V call is TRBV7-7, the J call TRBJ1-1; no firm D call. CDR3 length equals 13 residues. Germline V gene sequence: CDR1 SSHAT, CDR2 FNYEAQ (reference sequence). CDR3 coding DNA: TGTGCTAGCAGCTTAACACAAAACACTGAAGCTTTCTTT. Protein: CASSLTQNTEAFF.

This clone was recorded only once. The chain combines TRBV4-1 with TRBJ2-7; a weak D match, TRBD2 (6 bases). This CDR3 comprises 16 residues. V was clipped by 3 bases and J by 2 bases, with 17 bases between them. The germline V gene encodes CDR1 MGHRA and CDR2 YSYEKL. As DNA, the CDR3 is TGCGCCAGCAGCCACCCCCTCGGCGGGAACCCCTACGAGCAGTACTTC. Translated: CASSHPLGGNPYEQYF.

The chain is built from TRBV19 and TRBJ2-3; D is unresolved. The V end lost 9 bases, the J end lost 2 bases, and 12 bases lay between the germline ends. In germline, CDR1 is LNHDA, CDR2 SQIVND (reference sequence). The CDR3 spans 13 residues. DNA of the CDR3: TGTGCCAGCAGAGGTGGGTTCACAGATACGCAGTATTTT. Encoded protein: CASRGGFTDTQYF.

The V call is TRBV4-1, the J call TRBJ2-1, with 7 bases lining up with TRBD2. The CDR3 covers 16 residues. Losses at the gene ends were 0 bases for V and 4 bases for J; bases not matched to a gene: 6. CDR1 MGHRA and CDR2 YSYEKL come from the germline V gene. CDR3 sequence reads: CASSQERGSFYNEQFF. The CDR3 DNA follows: TGCGCCAGCAGCCAAGAGCGGGGGTCCTTTTACAATGAGCAGTTCTTC.

V usage is TRBV6-5 and J usage is TRBJ2-7, with TRBD2 identical over 10 bases. In germline, CDR1 is MNHEY, CDR2 SVGAGI. The CDR3 sequence is 14 residues long. Germline trimming cut 0 bases from V and 6 bases from J; bases unmatched to any gene: 2. For the CDR3, the DNA is TGTGCCAGCAGTTACTCAAGCGGGAGGGCCGAGCAGTACTTC. Translated: CASSYSSGRAEQYF.

The rearrangement links TRBV27 to TRBJ2-7; TRBD1 is a possible D gene (6 bases). V shed 3 bases and J shed 4 bases, with 13 bases lying between them. The V gene's germline CDR1 is MNHEY and CDR2 SMNVEV (reference sequence). The CDR3 extends over 14 amino acids. The CDR3 region has the DNA TGTGCCAGCAGTTTCAGGGGCCAACCTTACGAGCAGTACTTC. Translated: CASSFRGQPYEQYF.

This chain links TRBV6-1 with TRBJ2-5, with TRBD2 identical over 7 bases. The CDR3 spans 16 residues. Per germline, CDR1 MNHNS and CDR2 SASEGT. V lost 0 bases and J lost 5; bases outside the gene matches: 9. DNA of the CDR3: TGTGCCAGCAGTGAAGCCTATGGCTGGGGAGGGGAGACCCAGTACTTC. Its translation is CASSEAYGWGGETQYF.

The V call is TRBV7-3, the J call TRBJ2-2, with a weak D call TRBD1 (6 bases). Germline assignment: CDR1 SGHTA and CDR2 FQGTGA. Trimming cost V 2 bases and J 6 bases, with 10 bases left between them. The CDR3 sequence is 14 residues long. The CDR3 DNA sequence: TGTGCCAGCAGCTTAGTCTCAGGGGCCGGGGAGCTGTTTTTT. Residues: CASSLVSGAGELFF.

The genes are TRBV29-1 and TRBJ2-7; TRBD2 matches at 12 bases. Germline V gives CDR1 SQVTM, CDR2 ANQGSEA. V was clipped by 6 bases and J by 3 bases; unmatched bases: 9. The CDR3 consists of 15 residues. The CDR3 bases are TGCAGCGTAGGATTGTCTAGCGGGAGGGACTACGAGCAGTACTTC. Amino acids: CSVGLSSGRDYEQYF.

The V call is TRBV4-3, the J call TRBJ2-1, with a possible D match to TRBD2 (6 bases). V was shortened by 0 bases and J by 4 bases, with 13 bases between the two germline ends. This CDR3 is built from 16 residues. Germline CDR1 and CDR2: LGHNA and YSLEER. The CDR3 region has the DNA TGCGCCAGCAGCCAAGATCGTTTTAGCGGTTACAATGAGCAGTTCTTC. Amino acids: CASSQDRFSGYNEQFF.

This chain joins TRBV4-2 and TRBJ2-2, with 9 bases matching TRBD1. Germline V lookup: CDR1 LGHNA, CDR2 YNFKEQ. V lost 5 bases and J lost 6; bases outside the gene matches: 10. The CDR3 sequence is 16 residues long. DNA for the CDR3: TGTGCCAGCAGCACGACAGGGGGTGGCTTGGCCGGGGAGCTGTTTTTT. Translation: CASSTTGGGLAGELFF.

The CDR3 region is CASRTDRGNNSPLHF. The CDR3 nucleotides are TGTGCCAGCAGAACAGACAGGGGAAATAATTCACCCCTCCACTTT. V usage is TRBV2 and J usage is TRBJ1-6; TRBD1 aligns across 8 bases. Germline values: CDR1 SNHLY, CDR2 FYNNEI. This CDR3 is 15 amino acids long. V lost 6 bases to trimming and J lost 5 bases; unmatched junction nucleotides: 6.

This clone has just one count. This chain connects TRBV2 to TRBJ2-1, with 7 bases lining up with TRBD1. The length of the CDR3 is 12 residues. Germline lookup yields CDR1 SNHLY and CDR2 FYNNEI. Trimming at V came to 5 bases and at J to 12 bases, leaving 7 bases not matched to a gene. CDR3 bases: TGTGCCAGCAGTAAACAACAGGGGTGGCAGTTCTTC. As protein: CASSKQQGWQFF.

The chain joins TRBV7-8 to TRBJ2-5, with 8 bases lining up with TRBD1. The CDR3 length is 15 residues. Germline-derived CDR1 and CDR2 are SGHVS and FQNEAQ. J was trimmed by 5 bases and V by 5 bases; bases with no gene match: 10. Here the CDR3 DNA reads TGTGCCAGCAGCCTCGGGACAGGCGTCGGTGAGACCCAGTACTTC. It codes for CASSLGTGVGETQYF.

V and J are TRBV12-3 or TRBV12-4 and TRBJ2-7; a weak D match, TRBD1 (6 bases). Between the trimmed V and J ends, which lost 4 bases and 0 bases, there was a span of 7 bases. This CDR3 comprises 13 residues. The CDR3 here is CASSWDNSYEQYF. The CDR3 DNA reads TGTGCCAGCAGTTGGGACAACTCCTACGAGCAGTACTTC.

This rearrangement joins TRBV24-1 to TRBJ2-5; TRBD1 is a possible D gene (5 bases). Germline CDR1 and CDR2: KGHDR and SFDVKD. Trimming left V 2 bases short and J 5 bases short, with 8 bases between. The CDR3 extends over 13 amino acids. CDR3 in DNA: TGTGCCACCAGTGATTCCAGGGTGGAGACCCAGTACTTC. Encoded protein: CATSDSRVETQYF.

The rearrangement links TRBV10-2 to TRBJ1-5; 7 positions match TRBD1. The trim removed 5 bases at V and 6 bases at J, leaving 4 bases unmatched. The CDR3 spans 13 residues. Germline V gene lookup returns CDR1 WSHSY and CDR2 SAAADI. The chain's CDR3 is CASSRQGSQPQHF. CDR3 sequence (DNA): TGCGCCAGCAGTCGACAGGGAAGTCAGCCCCAGCATTTT.

The chain has TRBV5-4 and TRBJ2-1, with D perhaps matching TRBD2 (5 bases). Germline V gene lookup returns CDR1 SGHNT and CDR2 YYREEE (reference sequence). The CDR3 totals 14 residues. V gave up 0 bases and J gave up 9 bases, with 13 bases separating them. CDR3 loop: CASSLGGIVSEQFF. The CDR3 DNA is TGTGCCAGCAGCTTGGGAGGGATTGTGAGTGAGCAGTTCTTC.

The chain couples TRBV7-8 to TRBJ2-2; D is undetermined. Germline CDR1 and CDR2: SGHVS and FQNEAQ. V lost 1 base and J 4 bases, leaving 7 bases between the germline ends. The CDR3 is made up of 14 amino acids. The CDR3 DNA reads as TGTGCCAGCAGCTTAGTTCAGGTCACCGGGGAGCTGTTTTTT. Translating gives CASSLVQVTGELFF.

CDR3 nucleotide sequence: TGCGCCAGCAGCCAAGGGCCGCGGGGGGATTCCTACGAGCAGTACTTC. This sequence encodes CASSQGPRGDSYEQYF. V and J are TRBV4-3 and TRBJ2-7, with 8 bases fitting TRBD2. The CDR3 is 16 amino acids. Germline assignment: CDR1 LGHNA and CDR2 YSLEER. V shed 1 base, J shed 1 base, and the junction held 6 bases outside the gene matches.

This clone was detected a few times. The chain has TRBV28 and TRBJ2-4, with 7 bases that match TRBD1. CDR3 length: 14 residues. V lost 6 bases and J lost 1; bases outside the gene matches: 3. Germline V gene lookup returns CDR1 MDHEN and CDR2 SYDVKM. This CDR3 reads CASRPQGAKNIQYF. DNA of the CDR3: TGTGCCAGCAGGCCACAGGGGGCCAAAAACATTCAGTACTTC. Together with reference TRBV28 and TRBJ2-4, the CDR3 gives the full variable domain: DVKVTQSSRYLVKRTGEKVFLECVQDMDHENMFWYRQDPGLGLRLIYFSYDVKMKEKGDIPEGYSVSREKKERFSLILESASTNQTSMYLCASRPQGAKNIQYFGAGTRLSVL.

The rearrangement links TRBV4-1 to TRBJ2-2, with D possibly matching TRBD1 (5 bases). CDR3 size: 16 residues. V was clipped by 8 bases and J by 1 base, with 17 bases between them. Germline CDR1 is MGHRA and CDR2 is YSYEKL. CDR3 amino acids: CASSLFGHQNTGELFF. The CDR3, as DNA: TGCGCCAGCTCTTTATTCGGACACCAGAACACCGGGGAGCTGTTTTTT.

V usage is TRBV25-1 and J usage is TRBJ1-6; no firm D call. Trimming left V 7 bases short and J 9 bases short, with 13 bases between. Germline-derived CDR1 and CDR2 are MGHDK and SYGVNS. This CDR3 spans 13 amino acids. CDR3 coding DNA: TGTGCCAGCACGAGACAAGAAGGTTCACCCCTCCACTTT. This translates into CASTRQEGSPLHF.

V and J are TRBV20-1 and TRBJ2-7, with 9 bases identical to TRBD1. The CDR3 is made up of 14 amino acids. Germline CDR1 DFQATT, CDR2 SNEGSKA (reference sequence). J gave up 4 bases and V 3 bases, and 7 bases lay outside the gene matches. CDR3 amino acids: CSASSWDRVYEQYF. The CDR3 DNA reads as TGCAGTGCTAGTTCCTGGGACAGGGTATACGAGCAGTACTTC.

This clone was detected a few times. The chain joins TRBV10-3 to TRBJ2-7, with 9 bases fitting TRBD1. In germline, CDR1 is ENHRY, CDR2 SYGVKD. The CDR3 consists of 15 residues. V dropped 2 bases and J dropped 5; count of bases not matched to a gene: 7. CDR3 protein: CAISESSGTGNEQYF. In nucleotides, the CDR3 is TGTGCCATCAGTGAGAGCTCCGGGACAGGGAACGAGCAGTACTTC.

The genes are TRBV5-1 and TRBJ2-5; tentative D call: TRBD1 (6 bases). Germline CDR1 and CDR2: SGHRS and YFSETQ. V dropped 1 base and J dropped 4 bases, with 20 bases sitting between them. The CDR3 contains 17 residues. As DNA, the CDR3 is TGCGCCAGCAGCTTGACAACCGGGACAATGGCTCGAGAGACCCAGTACTTC. It yields the protein CASSLTTGTMARETQYF.

The chain couples TRBV27 to TRBJ1-2; weak D call: TRBD1 (5 bases). Looked up from germline, CDR1 is MNHEY and CDR2 is SMNVEV (reference sequence). Trimming left V 2 bases short and J 5 bases short, with 15 bases between. The CDR3 extends over 15 amino acids. CDR3 bases: TGTGCCAGCAGTTTACAAGGGGCCAGATTTTATGGCTACACCTTC. Amino acid sequence: CASSLQGARFYGYTF.

The chain employs TRBV5-1 and TRBJ1-4; 10 bases line up with TRBD1. Trimming at V came to 4 bases and at J to 7 bases, leaving 10 bases not matched to a gene. The CDR3 is made up of 16 amino acids. Looked up from germline, CDR1 is SGHRS and CDR2 is YFSETQ. CDR3 nucleotides: TGCGCCAGCAGCACCCGCCGGGACAGGGGCTCTGAAAAACTGTTTTTT. Its translation: CASSTRRDRGSEKLFF.